One and the same sample provided the 27 T cell receptor beta chains below, sequenced in a study of early T cells in non-severe SARS-CoV-2 infection. TCRdb ran MiXCR on the 5' RACE reads and lists one entry per CDR3 protein. This table holds 25,000 to 35,000 distinct CDR3 sequences, 5.7% found once. The sample comprised whole blood. The source of these receptors is an adult who was a healthcare worker with PCR-confirmed SARS-CoV-2 infection or an uninfected control (not recorded which).

This clonotype came up a few times. This chain uses TRBV18 with TRBJ1-1; D call uncertain. The CDR3 runs 13 residues. The germline V and J ends were trimmed by 3 bases and 0 bases, with 5 bases remaining between them. Germline CDR1 and CDR2: KGHSH and LQKENI. The CDR3 nucleotides read TGTGCCAGCTCACCGTCGGTGAACACTGAAGCTTTCTTT. Its protein is CASSPSVNTEAFF.

This clonotype turned up a few times. CDR3 in amino acids: CASSPVGPTDTQYF. CDR3 DNA: TGTGCCAGCAGTCCTGTAGGGCCCACCGATACGCAGTATTTT. The chain combines TRBV6-1 with TRBJ2-3; D not resolved. V lost 5 bases and J lost 6, with 15 bases in between. Germline V gives CDR1 MNHNS, CDR2 SASEGT. The CDR3 has 14 residues.

Remarks on this clonotype: A much larger clone sits a single nucleotide away, making a read error possible. The conserved phenylalanine or tryptophan is not found at the CDR3 terminus, so this likely reflects a read error. The J gene is TRBJ2-7, the V gene TRBV12-3 or TRBV12-4; possibly TRBD2 for D (5 bases). Trimming removed 3 bases at V and 2 bases at J, with 17 bases between. The CDR3 is 16 residues long. CDR3 nucleotide sequence: TGTGCCAGCAGTTTGCGGGCCGGACGGAGAACCTACGAGCAGTACTAC. Amino acids: CASSLRAGRRTYEQYY.

This clonotype was recorded many times. The chain links TRBV4-2 to TRBJ1-5; D ambiguous. The germline V gene encodes CDR1 LGHNA and CDR2 YNFKEQ. The CDR3 has 15 amino acids. V was clipped by 1 base and J by 7 bases, with 14 bases between them. This CDR3 is CASSQVAEGPQPQHF. CDR3 in DNA: TGTGCCAGCAGCCAAGTTGCCGAGGGTCCCCAGCCCCAGCATTTT.

The table lists this clonotype with many counts. The V call is TRBV11-2, the J call TRBJ2-1; 7 bases are a match to TRBD2. V shed 2 bases, J shed 0 bases, and the junction held 1 base outside the gene matches. The CDR3 length is 15 residues. CDR1 and CDR2 from the germline V gene are SGHAT and FQNNGV. This CDR3 reads CASSLSGGSYNEQFF. In DNA, the CDR3 is TGTGCCAGCAGCTTATCGGGGGGCTCCTACAATGAGCAGTTCTTC.

This clonotype has ten or more counts. The chain is built from TRBV9 and TRBJ2-3; no definite D call. Germline-derived CDR1 and CDR2 are SGDLS and YYNGEE. The CDR3 covers 15 residues. V lost 3 bases and J 0 bases, leaving 11 bases between the germline ends. The CDR3, as DNA: TGTGCCAGCAGCGGGGGTCTCTCTAGCACAGATACGCAGTATTTT. Protein product: CASSGGLSSTDTQYF.

The table lists this clonotype with many counts. The genes are TRBV11-2 and TRBJ1-2, with unresolved D. This CDR3 spans 13 amino acids. The germline V and J ends were trimmed by 3 bases and 2 bases, with 7 bases remaining between them. Germline CDR1 SGHAT, CDR2 FQNNGV. DNA of the CDR3: TGTGCCAGCAGCTTGGAGGGCAACTATGGCTACACCTTC. This codes for CASSLEGNYGYTF.

A few counts support this clonotype. The J gene is TRBJ2-4, the V gene TRBV30; D might be TRBD1 (7 bases). Deletions cut 5 bases from V and 0 bases from J, with 17 bases between. The germline gives CDR1 GTSNPN, CDR2 SVGIG (reference sequence). CDR3 length: 16 residues. CDR3 sequence (DNA): TGTGCCTGGGCGGGACAGCGTCCACTAGCCAAAAACATTCAGTACTTC. This translates into CAWAGQRPLAKNIQYF.

There are many counts of this clonotype. The J gene is TRBJ2-7, the V gene TRBV25-1; a weak D match, TRBD2 (6 bases). The CDR3 consists of 12 residues. Deletions cut 8 bases from V and 5 bases from J, with 13 bases between. Germline loops: CDR1 MGHDK, CDR2 SYGVNS. The CDR3 nucleotides are TGTGCCAGCTCCCGAGGGACTGACGAGCAGTACTTC. This codes for CASSRGTDEQYF.

This clonotype was counted ten times or more. In nucleotides, the CDR3 is TGTGCCAGCAGCTTAGGCGCAGGGTTCTCCTACGAGCAGTACTTC. It yields the protein CASSLGAGFSYEQYF. The chain uses TRBV11-2 and TRBJ2-7, with D possibly matching TRBD1 (5 bases). Trimming took 1 base from V and 0 from J, leaving 10 bases between them. CDR1 is SGHAT and CDR2 is FQNNGV in the germline V gene. This CDR3 spans 15 amino acids.

This clonotype has a count of ten or more. J is TRBJ1-2 and V is TRBV19; weak D call: TRBD1 (6 bases). CDR3 length: 13 residues. Germline CDR1 is LNHDA and CDR2 is SQIVND (reference sequence). Trimming took 3 bases from V and 2 from J, leaving 7 bases between them. The DNA of the CDR3 is TGTGCCAGTAGTATCCAGGGGAACTATGGCTACACCTTC. Protein sequence: CASSIQGNYGYTF. Complete variable domain (other parts from reference TRBV19 and TRBJ1-2): DGGITQSPKYLFRKEGQNVTLSCEQNLNHDAMYWYRQDPGQGLRLIYYSQIVNDFQKGDIAEGYSVSREKKESFPLTVTSAQKNPTAFYLCASSIQGNYGYTFGSGTRLTVV.

This clonotype was observed a single time. The chain combines TRBV11-2 with TRBJ2-7; D is undetermined. V was shortened by 1 base and J by 7 bases, with 14 bases between the two germline ends. The germline CDR1 and CDR2 sequences are SGHAT and FQNNGV. The CDR3 sequence is 14 residues long. The CDR3 sequence: CASSLGTGRREQYF. CDR3 in DNA: TGTGCCAGCAGCTTAGGGACGGGCCGGCGGGAGCAGTACTTC.

This clonotype turned up a few times. The rearrangement links TRBV10-2 to TRBJ1-1; 9 nucleotides match TRBD1. V shed 6 bases, J shed 5 bases, and the junction held 7 bases outside the gene matches. This CDR3 spans 14 amino acids. Germline CDR1 and CDR2: WSHSY and SAAADI. Here the CDR3 DNA reads TGCGCCAGCAGACTAACAGGGGGCAGGACTGAAGCTTTCTTT. It codes for CASRLTGGRTEAFF.

This clonotype appeared many times. The gene calls are TRBV7-9 and TRBJ1-4; 12 bases align to TRBD1. In germline, CDR1 is SEHNR, CDR2 FQNEAQ (reference sequence). The CDR3 has 19 residues. Unmatched junction bases numbered 17, after V lost 4 bases and J lost 8 bases. The CDR3 DNA reads as TGTGCCAGCAGCTCAACAACCCGGGACAGGGGGCTCTTTGGCGAAAAACTGTTTTTT. Translation: CASSSTTRDRGLFGEKLFF. Using reference TRBV7-9 and TRBJ1-4 for the parts outside the CDR3, the full variable domain is DTGVSQNPRHKITKRGQNVTFRCDPISEHNRLYWYRQTLGQGPEFLTYFQNEAQLEKSRLLSDRFSAERPKGSFSTLEIQRTEQGDSAMYLCASSSTTRDRGLFGEKLFFGSGTQLSVL.

In its sample, this clonotype was seen many times. Here the CDR3 DNA reads TGTGCCAGTAGTATCAGCACGGGTGGCTACACCTTC. Translating it yields CASSISTGGYTF. This chain connects TRBV19 to TRBJ1-2; D is uncertain. CDR3 size: 12 residues. CDR1 LNHDA and CDR2 SQIVND come from the germline V gene (reference sequence). V was cut by 3 bases and J by 7 bases, with 9 bases left in between.

This clonotype was counted at least ten times. The chain is built from TRBV7-3 and TRBJ1-5, with 7 bases identical to TRBD1. The CDR3 contains 14 residues. CDR1 and CDR2 from the germline V gene are SGHTA and FQGTGA. Trimming at V came to 5 bases and at J to 9 bases, leaving 10 bases not matched to a gene. Here the CDR3 DNA reads TGTGCCAGCAGCACCGGGACAGCCCAAGGGCCCCAGCATTTT. It translates to CASSTGTAQGPQHF.

This clonotype was detected a few times. The V and J genes are TRBV2 and TRBJ2-1; tentative D call: TRBD1 (6 bases). Looked up from germline, CDR1 is SNHLY and CDR2 is FYNNEI. Deletions cut 7 bases from V and 8 bases from J, with 15 bases between. This CDR3 contains 13 residues. DNA of the CDR3: TGTGCCAGCAATCGACAGGTATCACATGAGCAGTTCTTC. It translates to CASNRQVSHEQFF.

This clonotype was seen many times. The rearrangement joins TRBV19 to TRBJ1-2; TRBD1 is a possible D gene (6 bases). Germline V gene data show CDR1 as LNHDA and CDR2 as SQIVND (reference sequence). V shed 8 bases and J shed 7 bases, with 23 bases lying between them. This CDR3 is built from 15 residues. DNA for the CDR3: TGTGCCAGTTCGTTGGGCAGGGGAAATGTAGGTGGCTACACCTTC. Amino acids: CASSLGRGNVGGYTF.

V usage is TRBV5-5 and J usage is TRBJ1-5; TRBD1 matches at 8 bases. CDR3 length equals 14 residues. Germline V lookup: CDR1 SGHKS, CDR2 YYEKEE (reference sequence). The J segment lost 5 bases and the V segment lost 0 bases, leaving 1 base of the junction unmatched. CDR3 in amino acids: CASSLGQGHQPQHF. DNA for the CDR3: TGTGCCAGCAGCTTGGGACAGGGGCATCAGCCCCAGCATTTT.

This clonotype was detected only a few times. Here the CDR3 reads CASSQDNQAANEQFF. DNA of the CDR3: TGTGCCAGCAGCCAAGATAACCAGGCTGCGAATGAGCAGTTCTTC. The genes are TRBV3-2 and TRBJ2-1. TRBV3-2 is a recognized pseudogene. The CDR3 has 15 amino acids.

A few counts support this clonotype. The V and J genes are TRBV7-2 and TRBJ2-2; TRBD1 might be the D (6 bases). Trimming shortened V by 5 bases and J by 2 bases, and 9 bases separated the two germline ends. This CDR3 spans 14 amino acids. Germline CDR1 SGHTA, CDR2 FQGNSA. DNA of the CDR3: TGTGCCAGCAGCCTGGACAGAAACACCGGGGAGCTGTTTTTT. Its translation: CASSLDRNTGELFF.

Many counts were recorded for this clonotype. The chain has TRBV5-8 and TRBJ1-4; unclear D gene. Germline assignment: CDR1 SGHTS and CDR2 YDEGEE. The CDR3 spans 15 residues. With 4 bases removed from V and 6 bases from J, the gap between germline ends came to 16 bases. The DNA for the CDR3 is TGTGCCAGCAGCCCCGGCGGCAGTTACCATGAAAAACTGTTTTTT. Amino acids: CASSPGGSYHEKLFF.

This clonotype was seen repeatedly, ten times or more. This chain links TRBV12-3 or TRBV12-4 with TRBJ2-3, with 7 positions matching TRBD1. The CDR3 has 12 amino acids. The junction had 8 bases not matched to a gene; V was cut back by 3 bases and J by 14 bases. Here the CDR3 reads CASSLIRDSLYF. The DNA of the CDR3 is TGTGCCAGCAGTTTGATCCGGGACAGTCTGTATTTT.

This clonotype was counted ten times or more. V is TRBV28 and J is TRBJ1-5; D possibly corresponds to TRBD1 (5 bases). This CDR3 has 15 amino acids. Trimming removed 6 bases from V and 5 bases from J, with 17 bases in between. From germline, CDR1 is MDHEN and CDR2 SYDVKM. The CDR3 spells CASSPGGEGDQPQHF. The CDR3 DNA sequence: TGTGCCAGCAGCCCGGGGGGTGAAGGTGATCAGCCCCAGCATTTT.

This clonotype showed up many times. The chain links TRBV12-3 or TRBV12-4 to TRBJ1-4, with D unresolved. The CDR3 sequence is 15 residues long. Trimming removed 6 bases from V and 3 bases from J, with 14 bases in between. The CDR3 reads CASSTKASSNEKLFF. CDR3 coding DNA: TGTGCCAGCAGCACAAAAGCTAGCTCTAATGAAAAACTGTTTTTT.

This clonotype was seen a handful of times. This sequence joins TRBV10-3 and TRBJ2-5, with 9 bases that match TRBD2. The CDR3 has 14 residues. The germline CDR1 and CDR2 sequences are ENHRY and SYGVKD. Losses at the gene ends were 0 bases for V and 6 bases for J; bases not matched to a gene: 2. CDR3 sequence: CAISESGTSQTQYF. In DNA form, the CDR3 reads TGTGCCATCAGTGAGTCCGGGACTAGCCAGACCCAGTACTTC.

The chain has TRBV28 and TRBJ1-2, with D maybe TRBD1 (5 bases). The V gene lost 6 bases and the J gene lost 4 bases, with 15 bases spanning the gap. CDR1 is MDHEN and CDR2 is SYDVKM in the germline V gene. The CDR3 loop spans 14 amino acids. The CDR3, as DNA: TGTGCCAGCAGCTTGGGACCGCTGCTCTATGGCTACACCTTC. Its translation is CASSLGPLLYGYTF.